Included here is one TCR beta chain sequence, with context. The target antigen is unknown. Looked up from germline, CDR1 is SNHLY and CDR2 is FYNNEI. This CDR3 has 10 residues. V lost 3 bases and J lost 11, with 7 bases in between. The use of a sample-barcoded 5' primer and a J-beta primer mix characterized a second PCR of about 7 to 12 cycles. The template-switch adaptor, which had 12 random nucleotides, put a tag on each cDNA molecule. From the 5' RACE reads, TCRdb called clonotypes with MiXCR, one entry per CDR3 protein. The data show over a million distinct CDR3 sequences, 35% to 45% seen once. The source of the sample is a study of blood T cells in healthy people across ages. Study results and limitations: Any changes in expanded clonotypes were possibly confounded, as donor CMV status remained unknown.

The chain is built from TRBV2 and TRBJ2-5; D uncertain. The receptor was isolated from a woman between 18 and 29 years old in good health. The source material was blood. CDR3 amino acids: CASSEHEQYF. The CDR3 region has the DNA TGTGCCAGCAGTGAGCATGAGCAGTACTTC.